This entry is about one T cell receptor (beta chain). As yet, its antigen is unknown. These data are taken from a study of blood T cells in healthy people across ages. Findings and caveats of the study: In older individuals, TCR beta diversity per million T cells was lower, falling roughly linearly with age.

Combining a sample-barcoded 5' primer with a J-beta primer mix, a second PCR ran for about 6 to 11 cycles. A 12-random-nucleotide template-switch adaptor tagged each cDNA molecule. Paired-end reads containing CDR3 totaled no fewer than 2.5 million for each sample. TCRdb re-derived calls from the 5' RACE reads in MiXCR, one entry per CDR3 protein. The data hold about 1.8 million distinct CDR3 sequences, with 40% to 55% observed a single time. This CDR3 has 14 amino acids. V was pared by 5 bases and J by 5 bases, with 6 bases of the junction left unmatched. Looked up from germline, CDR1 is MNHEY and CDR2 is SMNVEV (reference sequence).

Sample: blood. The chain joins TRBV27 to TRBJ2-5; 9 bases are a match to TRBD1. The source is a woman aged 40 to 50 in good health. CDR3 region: CASSPDRGMETQYF. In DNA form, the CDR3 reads TGTGCCAGCAGTCCCGACAGGGGGATGGAGACCCAGTACTTC.